Shown below are 20 T cell receptor beta chains from a single sample sequenced in a study of cytomegalovirus exposure and HLA in healthy donors. Vbeta (60) and Jbeta (13) primers were used in the PCR. Repertoires were generated with immunoSEQ multiplex PCR, while TCRdb's copy carries only in-frame clones and drops some. In the table there are around 240,000 clones, around 76% of which are singletons. What was sequenced was PBMCs. Every receptor here comes from a woman aged 40 to 50 in good health and CMV-seropositive.

The J gene is TRBJ2-5, the V gene TRBV15; 8 bases are shared with TRBD1. Germline assignment: CDR1 LNHNV and CDR2 YYDKDF (reference sequence). Germline trimming cut 3 bases from V and 9 bases from J; bases unmatched to any gene: 3. The CDR3 consists of 12 residues. CDR3 amino acids: CATSRTGDAQYF. The CDR3 coding sequence is TGTGCCACCAGCAGGACAGGGGATGCCCAGTACTTC. The whole variable domain, remainder taken from reference TRBV15 and TRBJ2-5, is DAMVIQNPRYQVTQFGKPVTLSCSQTLNHNVMYWYQQKSSQAPKLLFHYYDKDFNNEADTPDNFQSRRPNTSFCFLDIRSPGLGDTAMYLCATSRTGDAQYFGPGTRLLVL.

This clone was seen only once. The rearrangement joins TRBV18 to TRBJ2-7; a weak D match, TRBD1 (5 bases). V lost 2 bases and J 7 bases, leaving 9 bases between the germline ends. The CDR3 is 12 residues long. The germline gives CDR1 KGHSH, CDR2 LQKENI. The CDR3 spells CASSPKGWEQYF. DNA of the CDR3: TGTGCCAGCTCACCAAAGGGGTGGGAGCAGTACTTC.

DNA of the CDR3: TGTGCCAGCAGCTTATATGCGGGAGTTTCCTACAATGAGCAGTTCTTC. It encodes CASSLYAGVSYNEQFF. V is TRBV7-6 and J is TRBJ2-1; 7 bases agree with TRBD2. Germline V CDR1 and CDR2: SGHVS, FNYEAQ. This CDR3 is built from 16 residues. V dropped 2 bases and J dropped 1; count of bases not matched to a gene: 5.

The chain combines TRBV5-1 with TRBJ2-2, with D maybe TRBD2 (7 bases). The CDR3 length is 16 residues. V lost 0 bases and J lost 6, with 15 bases in between. Germline assignment: CDR1 SGHRS and CDR2 YFSETQ. CDR3 nucleotides: TGCGCCAGCAGCTTGGGAAACGGGGGGCCAGCCGGGGAGCTGTTTTTT. This codes for CASSLGNGGPAGELFF.

Only one count was recorded for this clone. The chain joins TRBV11-3 to TRBJ2-3; a weak D match, TRBD2 (6 bases). CDR1 and CDR2 (germline): SGHNT, YENEEA. This CDR3 comprises 12 residues. V lost 8 bases and J lost 0, with 6 bases in between. As DNA, the CDR3 is TGTGCCAGCGGGACTAGCACAGATACGCAGTATTTT. Translated, it gives CASGTSTDTQYF.

The chain is built from TRBV6-5 and TRBJ1-6; D is unresolved. Germline assignment: CDR1 MNHEY and CDR2 SVGAGI. CDR3 length: 15 amino acids. Trimming pared 7 bases from V and 10 bases from J, leaving 20 bases between. DNA for the CDR3: TGTGCCAGCATTGCCCTCCGGGTGTTAGGATCACCCCTCCACTTT. Residues: CASIALRVLGSPLHF.

The J gene is TRBJ1-4, the V gene TRBV15, with D perhaps matching TRBD1 (5 bases). V shed 3 bases and J shed 1 base, with 9 bases lying between them. The CDR3 extends over 15 amino acids. CDR1 and CDR2 (germline): LNHNV, YYDKDF (reference sequence). CDR3 in amino acids: CATSRAGETNEKLFF. DNA of the CDR3: TGTGCCACCAGCAGGGCGGGGGAAACTAATGAAAAACTGTTTTTT.

The count of this clone is one. The chain employs TRBV9 and TRBJ1-2, with 10 bases fitting TRBD1. Germline trimming cut 0 bases from V and 5 bases from J; bases unmatched to any gene: 4. Germline CDR1 reads SGDLS; CDR2 reads YYNGEE. CDR3 size: 15 residues. CDR3 in amino acids: CASSVGGQGVYGYTF. CDR3 nucleotide sequence: TGTGCCAGCAGCGTAGGAGGACAGGGGGTTTATGGCTACACCTTC. Combining the CDR3 with reference TRBV9 and TRBJ1-2 gives the whole variable domain DSGVTQTPKHLITATGQRVTLRCSPRSGDLSVYWYQQSLDQGLQFLIQYYNGEERAKGNILERFSAQQFPDLHSELNLSSLELGDSALYFCASSVGGQGVYGYTFGSGTRLTVV.

This chain uses TRBV7-2 with TRBJ2-7; no firm D call. Germline values: CDR1 SGHTA, CDR2 FQGNSA. V lost 3 bases, J lost 6 bases, and 15 bases lay in between. This CDR3 is 14 amino acids long. CDR3 nucleotides: TGTGCCAGCAGCTTTGAGGCAATCAGAGGCGAGCAGTACTTC. It is translated as CASSFEAIRGEQYF.

The gene calls are TRBV29-1 and TRBJ1-1; D remains unclear. V was trimmed by 4 bases and J by 4 bases, leaving 16 bases between them. This CDR3 spans 14 amino acids. CDR1 SQVTM and CDR2 ANQGSEA come from the germline V gene. The CDR3 loop reads CSVAHSYAGTEAFF. The CDR3 DNA is TGCAGCGTTGCGCACTCCTATGCGGGCACTGAAGCTTTCTTT. The variable domain in full, completed from reference TRBV29-1 and TRBJ1-1, reads SAVISQKPSRDICQRGTSLTIQCQVDSQVTMMFWYRQQPGQSLTLIATANQGSEATYESGFVIDKFPISRPNLTFSTLTVSNMSPEDSSIYLCSVAHSYAGTEAFFGQGTRLTVV.

The J gene is TRBJ1-2, the V gene TRBV30; 7 positions match TRBD1. After removal of 0 bases from V and 4 bases from J, the junction contained 2 bases not matched to a gene. This CDR3 spans 13 amino acids. Germline V gene sequence: CDR1 GTSNPN, CDR2 SVGIG (reference sequence). CDR3 DNA: TGTGCCTGGAGTGTCCAGGGGGGCTATGGCTACACCTTC. Translated: CAWSVQGGYGYTF.

The rearrangement links TRBV5-3 to TRBJ2-1, with 10 bases that match TRBD2. TRBV5-3 is an ORF, with its function uncertain. Unmatched junction bases numbered 8, after V lost 4 bases and J lost 1 base. CDR3 length: 17 amino acids. This CDR3 is CARSLTTGLASYNEQFF. The DNA for the CDR3 is TGTGCCAGAAGCCTGACTACGGGACTAGCGTCCTACAATGAGCAGTTCTTC.

This rearrangement joins TRBV4-3 to TRBJ1-4; perhaps TRBD1 as D (6 bases). V was shortened by 1 base and J by 7 bases, with 25 bases between the two germline ends. The CDR3 spans 19 residues. CDR1 is LGHNA and CDR2 is YSLEER in the germline V gene. The DNA of the CDR3 is TGCGCCAGCAGCCAAGTACAGGGTAGTTCGGGGTTCGGGATTGAAAAACTGTTTTTT. Amino acid sequence: CASSQVQGSSGFGIEKLFF.

The CDR3 bases are TGTGCCAGCAGCTTGGCTAGTACTAGCGGGACCTACGAGCAGTACTTC. Its protein product is CASSLASTSGTYEQYF. V gene TRBV5-6 combines with J gene TRBJ2-7; TRBD2 matches 10 bases. The V gene end was trimmed by 0 bases and the J gene end by 2 bases; junction bases not matched to a gene: 5. The CDR3 covers 16 residues. Germline CDR1 is SGHDT and CDR2 is YYEEEE.

The chain carries TRBV25-1 and TRBJ2-7; 10 positions agree with TRBD1. With 4 bases clipped from V and 4 bases from J, the junction kept 16 bases outside the gene matches. This CDR3 is built from 18 residues. Germline V lookup: CDR1 MGHDK, CDR2 SYGVNS. The CDR3 protein is CASSAAFFSGTGVYEQYF. As DNA, the CDR3 is TGTGCCAGCAGTGCCGCTTTCTTCTCCGGGACAGGGGTTTACGAGCAGTACTTC.

This clone appeared a few times. The genes are TRBV7-3 and TRBJ1-1; 7 bases match TRBD1. The trim removed 2 bases at V and 2 bases at J, leaving 5 bases unmatched. Germline V gene data show CDR1 as SGHTA and CDR2 as FQGTGA. This CDR3 comprises 15 residues. CDR3 sequence (DNA): TGTGCCAGCAGCTTATCAGGGGGGCTTAACACTGAAGCTTTCTTT. Protein sequence: CASSLSGGLNTEAFF.

This clone has a handful of counts. The chain has TRBV5-5 and TRBJ2-3; 11 bases match TRBD2. Unmatched junction bases numbered 7, after V lost 0 bases and J lost 4 bases. The germline V gene has CDR1 SGHKS and CDR2 YYEKEE (reference sequence). There are 17 residues in the CDR3. This CDR3 is CASSLGSSGRPPDTQYF. DNA for the CDR3: TGTGCCAGCAGCTTGGGTTCTAGCGGGAGGCCCCCAGATACGCAGTATTTT.

The chain couples TRBV28 to TRBJ2-5; 11 bases line up with TRBD2. The CDR3 length is 16 residues. Germline V gene sequence: CDR1 MDHEN, CDR2 SYDVKM. V lost 8 bases, J lost 7 bases, and 15 bases stayed unmatched. CDR3 sequence (DNA): TGTGCCAGCGGTGGGAGGGTAGCGGGGGGGCCCGCGACCCAGTACTTC. Its translation: CASGGRVAGGPATQYF.

This clone was detected once. The rearrangement uses TRBV5-1 and TRBJ2-1; TRBD2 agrees at 13 bases. V lost 4 bases and J lost 4; bases outside the gene matches: 8. The V gene's germline CDR1 is SGHRS and CDR2 YFSETQ. The CDR3 runs to 17 residues. This CDR3 is CASSPGLAGSGYNEQFF. CDR3 DNA sequence: TGCGCCAGCAGCCCGGGACTAGCGGGATCGGGATACAATGAGCAGTTCTTC.

This clone has more than one count but fewer than ten. This chain links TRBV2 with TRBJ2-1, with D uncertain. The V end lost 4 bases, the J end lost 0 bases, and 7 bases lay between the germline ends. The germline V gene has CDR1 SNHLY and CDR2 FYNNEI. The CDR3 totals 14 residues. CDR3 DNA: TGTGCCAGCAGTGTGGAGAGCTCCTACAATGAGCAGTTCTTC. Translated: CASSVESSYNEQFF. Variable domain in full (rest from reference TRBV2 and TRBJ2-1): EPEVTQTPSHQVTQMGQEVILRCVPISNHLYFYWYRQILGQKVEFLVSFYNNEISEKSEIFDDQFSVERPDGSNFTLKIRSTKLEDSAMYFCASSVESSYNEQFFGPGTRLTVL.